The rows below give T cell receptor beta chains drawn from one sample of a study of blood T cells in healthy people across ages. TCRdb re-derived calls from the 5' RACE reads in MiXCR, one entry per CDR3 protein. Of around 1,600,000 distinct CDR3 sequences detected, 40% to 45% appear once; the ten largest clones hold less than 5%. The sequencing input was blood. The source of these receptors is a woman aged 18-35 years in good health. The CDR3 runs from the conserved cysteine through the conserved F or W. Each record gives: clone size, D gene, J gene, V gene, CDR3 protein, CDR3 DNA. A D gene is named only where the DNA matches it firmly. Expanded clones get a size class; other rows say once, few or many, or leave the size out.

NA,NA,TRBJ2-7,TRBV12-3/TRBV12-4,CASVNRSGYYNEQYF,TGTGCCAGCGTAAACCGTTCGGGGTACTACAATGAGCAGTACTTC
NA,TRBD1,TRBJ2-1,TRBV27,CASSTHTYKGGDEQFF,TGTGCCAGCAGTACCCATACTTATAAAGGGGGCGATGAGCAGTTCTTC
NA,NA,TRBJ2-5,TRBV7-2,CASSLGVQGIRETQYF,TGTGCCAGCAGCTTAGGAGTACAGGGAATCAGGGAGACCCAGTACTTC
NA,NA,TRBJ1-1,TRBV5-1,CATSGGAPMNTEAFF,TGCGCCACCTCCGGAGGCGCCCCCATGAACACTGAAGCTTTCTTT
few,NA,TRBJ1-1,TRBV5-1,CASSLNRRDPAFF,TGCGCCAGCAGCCTGAACCGCCGGGACCCAGCTTTCTTT
few,NA,TRBJ1-1,TRBV5-6,CASSLGREMNTEAFF,TGTGCCAGCAGCTTGGGACGGGAAATGAACACTGAAGCTTTCTTT
few,NA,TRBJ1-1,TRBV21-1,CASSRQGPASVNTEAFF,TGTGCCAGCAGCCGACAGGGACCAGCCTCTGTGAACACTGAAGCTTTCTTT
NA,NA,TRBJ1-2,TRBV28,CACRQSYGYTF,TGTGCCTGCAGACAGAGCTATGGCTACACCTTC
NA,NA,TRBJ2-3,TRBV5-1,CASSVGGMSTDTQYF,TGCGCCAGCAGCGTGGGCGGGATGAGCACAGATACGCAGTATTTT
NA,NA,TRBJ2-1,TRBV20-1,CSAGADSYNEQFF,TGCAGTGCTGGAGCGGACAGCTACAATGAGCAGTTCTTC
NA,NA,TRBJ1-5,TRBV25-1,CASSRGSGRGYSNQPQHF,TGTGCCAGCAGCCGAGGGTCAGGGCGAGGCTATAGTAATCAGCCCCAGCATTTT
few,NA,TRBJ2-2,TRBV27,CASSFLGDTGELFF,TGTGCCAGCAGTTTCCTCGGAGACACCGGGGAGCTGTTTTTT
few,NA,TRBJ2-5,TRBV7-2,CASSVRRKETQYF,TGTGCCAGCAGCGTCCGTCGCAAAGAGACCCAGTACTTC
NA,NA,TRBJ1-1,TRBV29-1,CSVHTGITEAFF,TGCAGCGTCCATACAGGGATCACTGAAGCTTTCTTT
few,NA,TRBJ2-5,TRBV11-2,CASSYDRTQYF,TGTGCCAGCAGCTACGACAGGACCCAGTACTTC
many,NA,TRBJ2-1,TRBV7-2,CASSLVKTDNEQFF,TGTGCCAGCAGCTTAGTAAAGACAGACAATGAGCAGTTCTTC
few,TRBD1,TRBJ1-5,TRBV3-1,CASSQAGGTQPQHF,TGTGCCAGCAGCCAGGCAGGGGGCACTCAGCCCCAGCATTTT
NA,TRBD2,TRBJ2-1,TRBV20-1,CSARTSGARFF,TGCAGTGCTAGGACTAGCGGGGCCAGGTTCTTC
few,TRBD1,TRBJ2-1,TRBV7-2,CASSGTGYLEQFF,TGTGCCAGCAGCGGGACAGGCTATTTGGAGCAGTTCTTC
NA,TRBD1,TRBJ2-7,TRBV12-3/TRBV12-4,CASSPGQGTHYEQYF,TGTGCCAGCAGCCCGGGACAGGGGACCCACTACGAGCAGTACTTC
many,NA,TRBJ1-5,TRBV27,CASSWGSNQPQHF,TGTGCCAGCAGTTGGGGTAGCAATCAGCCCCAGCATTTT
NA,NA,TRBJ2-3,TRBV16,CASSQFPIEGGSTDTQYF,TGTGCCAGCAGCCAATTCCCCATCGAGGGGGGGAGCACAGATACGCAGTATTTT
NA,NA,TRBJ1-1,TRBV29-1,CSVVPRQILNTEAFF,TGCAGCGTTGTTCCGCGACAAATACTGAACACTGAAGCTTTCTTT
NA,NA,TRBJ2-3,TRBV4-3,CASSQDLLANPSTDTRYF,TGCGCCAGCAGCCAAGATCTCTTAGCGAACCCTAGCACAGATACGCGGTATTTT
few,NA,TRBJ2-3,TRBV7-3,CASSLDPSNTDTQYF,TGTGCCAGCAGCTTAGATCCTAGTAACACAGATACGCAGTATTTT
NA,TRBD1,TRBJ2-7,TRBV5-5,CASGSTGDYEQYF,TGTGCCAGCGGTTCGACAGGGGACTACGAGCAGTACTTC
NA,NA,TRBJ2-7,TRBV18,CASSPPMGSEQYF,TGTGCCAGCTCACCACCGATGGGCTCCGAGCAGTACTTC
few,NA,TRBJ2-1,TRBV6-5,CASSYTQGNEQFF,TGTGCCAGCAGTTACACCCAGGGAAATGAGCAGTTCTTC
NA,NA,TRBJ1-1,TRBV20-1,CSASRGPTEAFF,TGCAGTGCCTCCCGGGGGCCCACTGAAGCTTTCTTT
NA,NA,TRBJ1-2,TRBV20-1,CSAKREEYGYTF,TGCAGTGCTAAACGGGAGGAATATGGCTACACCTTC
NA,NA,TRBJ2-7,TRBV4-3,CASSQAQLSSYNEQYF,TGCGCCAGCAGCCAAGCACAGCTTAGCTCCTACAATGAGCAGTACTTC
NA,TRBD1,TRBJ1-4,TRBV15,CATSRDPTGLGEKLFF,TGTGCCACCAGCAGAGACCCGACAGGGCTTGGGGAAAAACTGTTTTTT
few,NA,TRBJ2-7,TRBV5-1,CASSLVENDSEQYF,TGCGCCAGCAGCTTGGTCGAAAATGACAGCGAGCAGTACTTC
NA,NA,TRBJ2-1,TRBV5-1,CASSLGNLYNEQFF,TGCGCCAGCAGCTTAGGCAACTTATACAATGAGCAGTTCTTC
many,NA,TRBJ2-1,TRBV27,CASRSSYNEQFF,TGTGCCAGTAGGAGCTCCTACAATGAGCAGTTCTTC
few,TRBD1,TRBJ1-2,TRBV5-6,CASSIQGVDYGYTF,TGTGCCAGCAGCATACAGGGGGTGGACTATGGCTACACCTTC
NA,NA,TRBJ1-1,TRBV7-6,CASSLNFQGGGTEVFF,TGTGCCAGCAGCTTAAATTTCCAGGGTGGGGGCACTGAAGTTTTCTTT